The sequence of this TCR beta chain was determined in a study of cytomegalovirus exposure and HLA in healthy donors. Amplification used 60 Vbeta primers and 13 Jbeta primers. Method: immunoSEQ multiplex PCR; TCRdb's copy keeps in-frame clones and lacks some. The data hold about 200,000 clones, with 75% to 90% observed a single time. The V gene's germline CDR1 is MDHEN and CDR2 SYDVKM. Trimming cost V 6 bases and J 10 bases; bases outside gene matches: 12. This CDR3 region has 16 residues. The clonotype was recovered from a woman aged 25 to 39 in good health and CMV-seronegative. The sequencing sample was made of PBMCs. The chain combines TRBV28 with TRBJ1-6; 10 bases fit TRBD1. The CDR3 loop is CASRGQGIGQSSPLHF. The CDR3 region has the DNA TGTGCCAGCAGGGGACAGGGGATCGGGCAGTCCTCACCCCTCCACTTT.